The T cell receptor (beta chain) under discussion was sequenced for a study of tissue T cells after allogeneic stem cell transplantation. The germline CDR1 and CDR2 sequences are SGHDN and FVKESK. The CDR3 spans 14 residues. Trimming removed 3 bases at V and 5 bases at J, with 11 bases between. The data were produced by immunoSEQ multiplex PCR, yet TCRdb's version contains in-frame clones alone and is incomplete. Seen here are over 4,500 clones, over 60% observed once, and the top ten hold 7.7%. Findings and limits, study-wide: Tissue-detected TCR repertoire was only partly captured by blood and spleen T cells. TCR repertoires tracked anatomic similarity, regardless of disease or transplant status.

Comment on this clone: Its specificity is not known.

This sequence joins TRBV14 and TRBJ2-1; D not certain. This sequence was found in a female donor older than 55 with lung cancer. The material was tissue from the colon, obtained at autopsy. The CDR3 DNA follows: TGTGCCAGCAGCCACTTGTACCTTAACAATGAGCAGTTCTTC. Its translation: CASSHLYLNNEQFF. Filled out from reference TRBV14 and TRBJ2-1, the complete variable domain reads EAGVTQFPSHSVIEKGQTVTLRCDPISGHDNLYWYRRVMGKEIKFLLHFVKESKQDESGMPNNRFLAERTGGTYSTLKVQPAELEDSGVYFCASSHLYLNNEQFFGPGTRLTVL.